This TCR beta chain appears in the sequencing data of a study of CD8 T cells in cerebrospinal fluid in Alzheimer's disease. As regards this clonotype: Its antigen is not known.

The CDR3 runs 15 residues. Per the germline V gene, CDR1 is SGHNT and CDR2 is YYREEE (reference sequence). For droplet-based sequencing, live CSF cells were sorted using a live/dead marker. 10X single-cell V(D)J and 5' gene-expression libraries profiled CSF cells. TCRdb derives one entry per CDR3 protein from the 10x single-cell sequencing reads, leaving out DNA. This table lists roughly 1,300 distinct CDR3 sequences. Study-level points and caveats: Healthy subjects less often had a clone of at least 3% than Alzheimer's patients. EBV-specific TCRs in cerebrospinal fluid reportedly do not establish a causal EBV–Alzheimer's link.

The sequence derives from a human donor in good health. The sample was cerebrospinal fluid. The chain couples TRBV5-4 to TRBJ2-6. CDR3 sequence: CASSSMYSGANVLTF.